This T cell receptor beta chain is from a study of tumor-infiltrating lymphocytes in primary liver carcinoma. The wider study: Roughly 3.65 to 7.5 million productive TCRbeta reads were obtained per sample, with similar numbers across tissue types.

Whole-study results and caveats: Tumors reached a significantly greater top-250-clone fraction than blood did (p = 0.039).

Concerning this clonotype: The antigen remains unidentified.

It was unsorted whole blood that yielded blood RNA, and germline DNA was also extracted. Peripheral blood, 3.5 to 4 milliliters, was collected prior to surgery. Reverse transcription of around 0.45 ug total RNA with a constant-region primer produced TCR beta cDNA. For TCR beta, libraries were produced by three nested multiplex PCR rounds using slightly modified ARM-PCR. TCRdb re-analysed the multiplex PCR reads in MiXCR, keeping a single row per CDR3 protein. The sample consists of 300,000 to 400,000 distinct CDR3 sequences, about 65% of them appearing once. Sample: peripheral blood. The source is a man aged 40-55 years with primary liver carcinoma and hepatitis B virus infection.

CDR3: CASSFGIPYEQYF. The CDR3 DNA reads TGTGCCAGCAGTTTTGGTATCCCCTACGAGCAGTACTTC. V is TRBV12-3 or TRBV12-4 and J is TRBJ2-7; D remains unclear. Trimming removed 3 bases from V and 2 bases from J, with 8 bases in between. The CDR3 length is 13 residues.